Each of the 2 T cell receptor beta chains below was sequenced from the same sample in a study of cytomegalovirus exposure and HLA in healthy donors. The data were produced by immunoSEQ multiplex PCR, yet TCRdb's version contains in-frame clones alone and is incomplete. The sample has 150,000 to 200,000 clones, more than 75% seen once. The sequencing sample was made of PBMCs. These receptors were collected from a man aged 18 to 35 in good health and CMV-seronegative.

J is TRBJ2-3 and V is TRBV5-1; 7 bases agree with TRBD1. From germline, CDR1 is SGHRS and CDR2 YFSETQ. This CDR3 spans 15 amino acids. V gave up 1 base and J gave up 3 bases; unmatched junction bases: 5. The CDR3 sequence is CASSLTGTVTDTQYF. The CDR3 nucleotides are TGCGCCAGCAGCTTGACCGGGACAGTAACAGATACGCAGTATTTT.

The chain combines TRBV2 with TRBJ2-7; 14 nucleotides align to TRBD2. V dropped 7 bases and J dropped 0; count of bases not matched to a gene: 14. This CDR3 contains 19 residues. Germline CDR1 reads SNHLY; CDR2 reads FYNNEI. CDR3 region: CASKIGAGTSGSSSYEQYF. CDR3 sequence (DNA): TGTGCCAGCAAAATAGGGGCAGGGACTAGCGGGAGTTCCTCCTACGAGCAGTACTTC.